A few counts support the clone carrying this T cell receptor (beta chain). Its antigen is not identified. This CDR3 comprises 15 residues. After removal of 6 bases from V and 0 bases from J, the junction contained 7 bases not matched to a gene. The germline gives CDR1 MNHEY, CDR2 SVGAGI. The data are from a study of T cell clonotyping in hematopoietic cell transplantation. Study overall: Cytoreduction preceded collection of pretransplant recipient samples. General study points: At the given depth, recipient repertoires were over 97% de novo clonotypes. Cells were unsorted, so CD4 and CD8 contributions were not separated.

Time point meaning: recipient sample about 28 days before transplant, after cytoreduction. Recipient blood drawn about 28 days pretransplant and days 30, 100, 180 after. Only in-frame clones appear in the TCRdb table, and some are missing; sequencing was by immunoSEQ multiplex PCR. The profile shows about 27,000 clones, less than 75% of them singletons. The V and J genes are TRBV6-5 and TRBJ1-1, with TRBD1 matching 7 bases. This receptor was obtained from a man aged 50 or older with myelodysplastic syndrome. Some clones in this sample may be carry-over from other donors' samples. Sequenced here: peripheral blood mononuclear cells, sampled before stem cell transplant. The CDR3 spells CASRDPGQMNTEAFF. Written as DNA, the CDR3 is TGTGCCAGCAGAGACCCGGGACAGATGAACACTGAAGCTTTCTTT.